The 20 T cell receptor beta chains given below trace back to one sample, sequenced in a study of T cells after yellow fever vaccination. TCRdb redid the calling of the 5' RACE reads with MiXCR, one entry per CDR3 protein. The data contain some 100,000 distinct CDR3 sequences, about 7.2% of them singletons. Sequencing used CD4+ T cells sorted from PBMCs, obtained more than 35 days after the first yellow fever vaccination. The receptors come from a young man who received the YFV17D yellow fever vaccine.

This clonotype has a count of ten or more. This sequence joins TRBV11-1 and TRBJ1-5; 7 bases line up with TRBD1. Germline values: CDR1 SGHAT, CDR2 FQDESV (reference sequence). The CDR3 runs to 19 residues. J gave up 0 bases and V 5 bases, and 16 bases lay outside the gene matches. CDR3 sequence reads: CASSNPVGDSLDSNQPQHF. The DNA of the CDR3 is TGTGCCAGCAGCAACCCGGTAGGGGACAGTTTAGATAGCAATCAGCCCCAGCATTTT.

This clonotype occurred many times. This sequence joins TRBV12-3 or TRBV12-4 and TRBJ2-5; D uncertain. V was pared by 6 bases and J by 7 bases, with 15 bases between. The CDR3 runs 13 residues. CDR3 sequence (DNA): TGTGCCAGCAGCCTTCCCGACCAGAGGACCCAGTACTTC. It specifies CASSLPDQRTQYF.

A few counts support this clonotype. The chain recombines TRBV4-2 with TRBJ2-1; possible D gene TRBD2, 6 bases. Trimming took off 3 bases at V and 8 bases at J, with 17 bases between the two ends. Germline V gene data show CDR1 as LGHNA and CDR2 as YNFKEQ. The CDR3 covers 15 residues. CDR3: CASSQASTRSHEQFF. The CDR3 DNA sequence: TGTGCCAGCAGCCAGGCCTCGACTAGATCCCATGAGCAGTTCTTC.

Worth noting for this clonotype: This may be a read error: a much more frequent sequence differs by one nucleotide. The rearrangement uses TRBV4-1 and TRBJ2-5; D may match TRBD1 or TRBD2 (6 bases each). V was cut by 5 bases and J by 5 bases, with 15 bases left in between. This CDR3 has 14 residues. Germline CDR1 and CDR2: MGHRA and YSYEKL. The CDR3 nucleotides read TGCGCCAGCAGCACTAGGGGGGCTTGTGAGACCCAGTACTTC. This gives the protein CASSTRGACETQYF.

Many counts were recorded for this clonotype. This chain joins TRBV12-3 or TRBV12-4 and TRBJ2-6; 7 bases align to TRBD2. Trimming at V came to 3 bases and at J to 2 bases, leaving 1 base not matched to a gene. The CDR3 contains 15 residues. CDR3 sequence: CASSFRGAGANVLTF. CDR3 DNA: TGTGCCAGCAGTTTCCGGGGGGCTGGGGCCAACGTCCTGACTTTC.

This clonotype was counted ten times or more. The chain carries TRBV12-3 or TRBV12-4 and TRBJ2-3, with D tentatively TRBD1 or TRBD2 (5 bases each). Trimming shortened V by 10 bases and J by 4 bases, and 15 bases separated the two germline ends. There are 13 residues in the CDR3. CDR3 DNA sequence: TGTGCCATAAGGGACCGCAGACCAGATACGCAGTATTTT. This translates into CAIRDRRPDTQYF.

At least ten counts were recorded for this clonotype. The chain uses TRBV20-1 and TRBJ2-1; D perhaps matches TRBD2 (6 bases). Germline V lookup: CDR1 DFQATT, CDR2 SNEGSKA (reference sequence). Trimming took 5 bases from V and 4 from J, leaving 18 bases between them. CDR3 length: 15 amino acids. The CDR3 is CSAVNWLRGYNEQFF. Here the CDR3 DNA reads TGCAGTGCTGTAAATTGGTTGCGGGGATACAATGAGCAGTTCTTC.

This clonotype was recorded only once. The J gene is TRBJ2-1, the V gene TRBV7-2; TRBD2 agrees at 7 bases. Germline V gene lookup returns CDR1 SGHTA and CDR2 FQGNSA. J lost 0 bases, V lost 5 bases, and 7 bases had no gene match. The length of the CDR3 is 16 residues. This CDR3 reads CASSPRGGSSYNEQFF. CDR3 coding DNA: TGTGCCAGCAGCCCAAGGGGAGGGAGCTCCTACAATGAGCAGTTCTTC.

This clonotype showed up just a few times. V usage is TRBV20-1 and J usage is TRBJ2-7; 8 bases fit TRBD1. The CDR3 runs 15 residues. J was trimmed by 4 bases and V by 5 bases; bases with no gene match: 13. CDR1 DFQATT and CDR2 SNEGSKA come from the germline V gene (reference sequence). CDR3 loop: CSAEWGSGGAYEQYV. CDR3 DNA sequence: TGCAGTGCTGAATGGGGTTCAGGGGGCGCTTACGAGCAGTACGTC.

This clonotype was seen many times. The chain employs TRBV3-1 and TRBJ2-3; 7 bases line up with TRBD2. Germline V gene sequence: CDR1 LGHDT, CDR2 YNNKEL (reference sequence). The CDR3 is 13 residues long. The junction had 5 bases not matched to a gene; V was cut back by 8 bases and J by 3 bases. The CDR3 DNA is TGTGCCAGCGGAGCGGGGCGTACAGATACGCAGTATTTT. Translation: CASGAGRTDTQYF.

This clonotype was recorded many times. The V and J genes are TRBV20-1 and TRBJ2-3, with D possibly TRBD1 on 5 matching bases. The V gene lost 0 bases and the J gene lost 0 bases, with 19 bases spanning the gap. The CDR3 has 18 amino acids. The germline V gene has CDR1 DFQATT and CDR2 SNEGSKA (reference sequence). The CDR3 sequence: CSARDWRQGLSSTDTQYF. As DNA, the CDR3 is TGCAGTGCTAGAGACTGGCGGCAGGGTCTTTCCAGCACAGATACGCAGTATTTT.

The table lists this clonotype with many counts. The rearrangement joins TRBV7-2 to TRBJ1-4; D gene uncertain. Trimming removed 5 bases at V and 5 bases at J, with 9 bases between. Germline V CDR1 and CDR2: SGHTA, FQGNSA. CDR3 length equals 13 residues. The CDR3 here is CASSLKWNEKLFF. CDR3 nucleotide sequence: TGTGCCAGCAGCCTGAAATGGAATGAAAAACTGTTTTTT.

With regard to this clonotype: This may be a read error, as it is one base from a much larger clone. The chain employs TRBV5-1 and TRBJ1-1; a possible D gene is TRBD1 (5 bases). Germline loops: CDR1 SGHRS, CDR2 YFSETQ. This CDR3 spans 14 amino acids. V dropped 5 bases and J dropped 3 bases, with 14 bases sitting between them. CDR3 coding DNA: TGCGCCAGCAGGACAAGGGGAACGTACACTGAAGCTTTCTTT. Residues: CASRTRGTYTEAFF.

The sample holds many counts of this clonotype. The chain has TRBV7-6 and TRBJ1-1; a weak D match, TRBD1 (5 bases). In germline, CDR1 is SGHVS, CDR2 FNYEAQ. This CDR3 has 15 amino acids. Trimming cost V 0 bases and J 1 base, with 9 bases left between them. The CDR3 DNA follows: TGTGCCAGCAGCTTAGCGCTTGGGGGGAACACTGAAGCTTTCTTT. Its protein product is CASSLALGGNTEAFF.

This clonotype occurred many times. The V gene is TRBV6-5, the J gene TRBJ1-5, with 8 bases identical to TRBD1. Looked up from germline, CDR1 is MNHEY and CDR2 is SVGAGI. J was trimmed by 8 bases and V by 6 bases; bases with no gene match: 9. CDR3 size: 14 residues. CDR3: CASSLTGGEKPQHF. The CDR3 bases are TGTGCCAGCAGCCTAACAGGGGGAGAAAAGCCCCAGCATTTT.

This clonotype occurred many times. The DNA for the CDR3 is TGTGCCAGCAGTTTGGGACAAAAAGAGACCCAGTACTTC. Encoded protein: CASSLGQKETQYF. This chain links TRBV12-3 or TRBV12-4 with TRBJ2-5; D is perhaps TRBD1 (6 bases). The CDR3 consists of 13 residues. V was shortened by 3 bases and J by 3 bases, with 8 bases between the two germline ends.

This clonotype occurred many times. The chain couples TRBV20-1 to TRBJ2-1; 9 bases agree with TRBD2. The CDR3 sequence is 17 residues long. The V segment lost 6 bases and the J segment 7 bases; nucleotides outside the gene matches: 19. The germline gives CDR1 DFQATT, CDR2 SNEGSKA (reference sequence). The CDR3: CSAVVGRGGYDRNEQFF. The CDR3 coding sequence is TGCAGTGCGGTGGTAGGGCGGGGGGGATACGATAGGAATGAGCAGTTCTTC.

This clonotype was detected many times. V is TRBV6-1 and J is TRBJ2-4; TRBD1 agrees at 9 bases. The CDR3 spans 16 residues. V shed 6 bases, J shed 6 bases, and the junction held 12 bases outside the gene matches. In germline, CDR1 is MNHNS, CDR2 SASEGT. CDR3: CASRPAGQGPGNIQYF. CDR3 DNA sequence: TGTGCCAGCAGGCCTGCAGGACAGGGGCCAGGAAACATTCAGTACTTC.

This clonotype showed up many times. The J gene is TRBJ2-5, the V gene TRBV12-3 or TRBV12-4; tentatively, D is TRBD2 (7 bases). Trimming took 0 bases from V and 5 from J, leaving 10 bases between them. The CDR3 is made up of 14 amino acids. The CDR3 DNA follows: TGTGCCAGCAGTTTAGCGGGGGGGCCGGAGACCCAGTACTTC. Translated, it gives CASSLAGGPETQYF.

This clonotype was seen ten or more times. The V and J genes are TRBV5-1 and TRBJ2-2; TRBD1 agrees at 8 bases. Germline V gene lookup returns CDR1 SGHRS and CDR2 YFSETQ. This CDR3 region has 15 residues. The ends lost 7 bases at V and 0 bases at J; junction bases unmatched: 5. The CDR3 sequence: CASERTGTNTGELFF. For the CDR3, the DNA is TGCGCCAGCGAGCGGACAGGGACGAACACCGGGGAGCTGTTTTTT.